The 27 T cell receptor beta chains listed next were all sequenced from one sample in a study of monozygotic twins with inflammatory bowel disease. TCRdb re-called the 5' RACE reads, yielding one record per CDR3 amino acid sequence without DNA. Here the sample table reports approximately 400,000 distinct CDR3 sequences. Sequenced sample: blood. The receptors derive from a human donor with ulcerative colitis or Crohn's disease, or a healthy co-twin of an affected twin (not recorded which).

This chain links TRBV3-1 with TRBJ1-3. The CDR3 loop spans 15 amino acids. Per germline, CDR1 LGHDT and CDR2 YNNKEL (reference sequence). The CDR3 reads CASSIQRRSGNTIYF.

This chain uses TRBV7-9 with TRBJ1-6. Per the germline V gene, CDR1 is SEHNR and CDR2 is FQNEAQ (reference sequence). The CDR3 length is 15 residues. CDR3 loop: CASSLVAGLNSPLHF.

The rearrangement links TRBV20-1 to TRBJ2-3; the TCRdb call, TRBD2, lacks DNA for checking. Germline V gene sequence: CDR1 DFQATT, CDR2 SNEGSKA (reference sequence). CDR3 length: 14 residues. The CDR3 protein is CSAILAGVEDTQYF.

The rearrangement joins TRBV27 to TRBJ1-5; the D call of TRBD1 rests on TCRdb alone, since no DNA is present to check it. Germline V lookup: CDR1 MNHEY, CDR2 SMNVEV (reference sequence). This CDR3 region has 15 residues. The chain's CDR3 is CASSSHGQPDQPQHF.

V gene TRBV11-3 combines with J gene TRBJ2-3; TCRdb's D gene call, TRBD2, goes unchecked for lack of DNA. The length of the CDR3 is 15 residues. CDR1 is SGHNT, CDR2 YENEEA, per germline. CDR3 in amino acids: CASSLGGTSGDTQYF.

CDR3 protein: CASSLSATGELFF. J is TRBJ2-2 and V is TRBV5-6. The CDR3 is made up of 13 amino acids. Germline V gives CDR1 SGHDT, CDR2 YYEEEE.

V and J are TRBV3-1 and TRBJ1-2; TCRdb calls TRBD1, which cannot be checked without DNA. Germline CDR1 reads LGHDT; CDR2 reads YNNKEL (reference sequence). The CDR3 runs 15 residues. This CDR3 is CASSPDRGRGYGYTF.

The gene calls are TRBV6-1 and TRBJ2-1; TCRdb lists TRBD1, though no DNA is available to test this call. Germline V gives CDR1 MNHNS, CDR2 SASEGT. The CDR3 has 15 amino acids. The CDR3: CASSHLGTAYNEQFF.

This chain links TRBV7-2 with TRBJ2-1; TCRdb's D call, TRBD1, is unchecked because there is no DNA. CDR1 and CDR2 (germline): SGHTA, FQGNSA. CDR3 length: 15 amino acids. The CDR3 is CASSPTRDINNEQFF. Using reference TRBV7-2 and TRBJ2-1 for the parts outside the CDR3, the full variable domain is GAGVSQSPSNKVTEKGKDVELRCDPISGHTALYWYRQSLGQGLEFLIYFQGNSAPDKSGLPSDRFSAERTGGSVSTLTIQRTQQEDSAVYLCASSPTRDINNEQFFGPGTRLTVL.

This chain joins TRBV5-4 and TRBJ1-3. Germline V gene sequence: CDR1 SGHNT, CDR2 YYREEE (reference sequence). CDR3 length: 15 residues. CDR3 protein: CASSPDGVSGNTIYF.

The chain uses TRBV18 and TRBJ1-2; TCRdb reports TRBD1, a call that lacks DNA to check it against. CDR1 is KGHSH and CDR2 is LQKENI in the germline V gene. The CDR3 extends over 16 amino acids. The CDR3 spells CASSPRTPGTGEGYTF.

The chain employs TRBV7-9 and TRBJ2-3; TCRdb calls TRBD2, which cannot be checked without DNA. Germline CDR1 reads SEHNR; CDR2 reads FQNEAQ (reference sequence). The CDR3 is made up of 16 amino acids. This chain's CDR3 is CASSRGELTGTDTQYF.

This chain uses TRBV7-9 with TRBJ1-2; TCRdb outputs TRBD1, but without DNA this stays unchecked. Per germline, CDR1 SEHNR and CDR2 FQNEAQ (reference sequence). This CDR3 contains 15 residues. This chain's CDR3 is CASSLEKGDPYGYTF.

The rearrangement joins TRBV4-2 to TRBJ2-3; the D call from TCRdb, TRBD1, cannot be confirmed without DNA. Germline V gene lookup returns CDR1 LGHNA and CDR2 YNFKEQ. The CDR3 runs to 15 residues. CDR3: CASSSRWGGTDTQYF.

This chain uses TRBV29-1 with TRBJ1-1. Germline lookup yields CDR1 SQVTM and CDR2 ANQGSEA. CDR3 size: 11 residues. The CDR3 loop reads CSVGWNTEAFF.

The chain couples TRBV15 to TRBJ1-5; without DNA, the TCRdb call of TRBD1 cannot be checked. The CDR3 loop spans 18 amino acids. Germline V gene data show CDR1 as LNHNV and CDR2 as YYDKDF (reference sequence). CDR3 sequence reads: CATSRSTQTGESNQPQHF.

The chain combines TRBV12-3 or TRBV12-4 with TRBJ1-1. This CDR3 is built from 14 residues. The CDR3 region is CASSPKTLNTEAFF.

The chain uses TRBV28 and TRBJ2-7; no DNA is available, so the TRBD1 call from TCRdb remains unchecked. CDR1 and CDR2 (germline): MDHEN, SYDVKM. This CDR3 is 16 amino acids long. Here the CDR3 reads CASSRRQIPISYEQYF.

The genes are TRBV28 and TRBJ2-7; the D call from TCRdb, TRBD2, cannot be confirmed without DNA. The CDR3 runs 15 residues. Germline V gives CDR1 MDHEN, CDR2 SYDVKM. The CDR3 here is CASSKAGKSSYEQYF.

The chain links TRBV6-1 to TRBJ1-2; TCRdb lists TRBD1, though no DNA is available to test this call. The CDR3 runs 13 residues. The germline CDR1 and CDR2 sequences are MNHNS and SASEGT. The CDR3 spells CASSTGGHYGYTF.

The chain has TRBV4-1 and TRBJ2-1; the D gene TCRdb calls, TRBD2, cannot be checked with no DNA. The length of the CDR3 is 16 residues. CDR1 MGHRA and CDR2 YSYEKL come from the germline V gene. CDR3 in amino acids: CASSQDPSGTPNEQFF.

CDR3 in amino acids: CASSFRTASSPLHF. This rearrangement joins TRBV27 to TRBJ1-6. The CDR3 sequence is 14 residues long. The germline CDR1 and CDR2 sequences are MNHEY and SMNVEV (reference sequence).

The rearrangement joins TRBV11-1 to TRBJ2-1. The CDR3 sequence is 14 residues long. Germline CDR1 and CDR2: SGHAT and FQDESV (reference sequence). The CDR3 sequence: CASSLAGKYNEQFF.

The rearrangement links TRBV7-2 to TRBJ2-7; the TRBD2 assignment by TCRdb is unverifiable without DNA. Germline V gene data show CDR1 as SGHTA and CDR2 as FQGNSA. CDR3 size: 15 residues. The CDR3 loop is CASSLEGIASYERYF.

The genes are TRBV19 and TRBJ2-6; the TCRdb call, TRBD1, lacks DNA for checking. CDR3 length equals 16 residues. Germline-derived CDR1 and CDR2 are LNHDA and SQIVND (reference sequence). CDR3 amino acids: CASSIGGMSGANVLTF.

The chain employs TRBV6-1 and TRBJ2-7; TCRdb proposes TRBD1, but this gene call is untestable without DNA. This CDR3 is built from 18 residues. Germline CDR1 MNHNS, CDR2 SASEGT. The CDR3 loop reads CASSRKSPLGQDFYEQYF.

The chain employs TRBV7-2 and TRBJ2-5. The CDR3 runs to 12 residues. Germline V lookup: CDR1 SGHTA, CDR2 FQGNSA. CDR3 loop: CASSLSRQTQYF.